This T cell receptor (beta chain) is drawn from a study of T cells in Graves' hyperthyroidism and ophthalmopathy. V gave up 5 bases and J gave up 0 bases, with 17 bases separating them. The CDR3 extends over 17 amino acids. Germline V gives CDR1 SNHLY, CDR2 FYNNEI. Concerning this clonotype: Its target is not known.

Study results and caveats: Most thyroid clonotypes expanded above 0.001 were also detected in blood.

Regions amplified from RNA transcripts were the TCR beta CDR3 regions. HTBI primers drove first-round RT-PCR of the TCR CDR3. TCRdb used MiXCR to reprocess the multiplex PCR reads, holding one entry per CDR3 protein. This repertoire shows roughly 840,000 distinct CDR3 sequences, more than 30% found once; its top ten account for 8.9%. Every diagnosis used clinical symptoms, serum thyroxine and TRAb, thyroid ultrasound and orbital computed tomography. The material sequenced was blood. This chain links TRBV2 with TRBJ1-5, with D possibly TRBD1 on 6 matching bases. The receptor's source is a man younger than 35 with Graves' hyperthyroidism. CDR3 DNA sequence: TGTGCCAGCAGTTTCGGGGGCGTAAAGGTTAGCAATCAGCCCCAGCATTTT. This encodes CASSFGGVKVSNQPQHF. Variable domain in full (rest from reference TRBV2 and TRBJ1-5): EPEVTQTPSHQVTQMGQEVILRCVPISNHLYFYWYRQILGQKVEFLVSFYNNEISEKSEIFDDQFSVERPDGSNFTLKIRSTKLEDSAMYFCASSFGGVKVSNQPQHFGDGTRLSIL.